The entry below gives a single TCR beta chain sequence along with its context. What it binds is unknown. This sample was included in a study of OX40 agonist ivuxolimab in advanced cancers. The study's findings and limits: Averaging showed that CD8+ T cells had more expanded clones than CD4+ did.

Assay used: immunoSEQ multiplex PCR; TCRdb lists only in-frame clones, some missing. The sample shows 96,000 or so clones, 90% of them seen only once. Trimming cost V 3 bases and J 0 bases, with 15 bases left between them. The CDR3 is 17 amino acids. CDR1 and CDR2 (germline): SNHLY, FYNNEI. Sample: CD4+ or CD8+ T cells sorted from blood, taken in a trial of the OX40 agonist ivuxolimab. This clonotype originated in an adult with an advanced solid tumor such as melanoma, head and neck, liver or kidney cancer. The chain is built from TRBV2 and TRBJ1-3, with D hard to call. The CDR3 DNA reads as TGTGCCAGCAGTGAGCCCTGGGAGGGAAGCTCTGGAAACACCATATATTTT. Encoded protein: CASSEPWEGSSGNTIYF.